The next 11 T cell receptor beta chains were all read from a single sample in a study of cytomegalovirus exposure and HLA in healthy donors. Amplification used 60 Vbeta primers and 13 Jbeta primers. The protocol was immunoSEQ multiplex PCR, while the TCRdb copy is restricted to in-frame clones and leaves out a portion. The sample consists of about 94,000 clones, around 77% of them appearing once. The specimen was PBMCs. These receptor sequences come from a man between 25 and 39 years old in good health and CMV-seronegative.

The chain couples TRBV11-2 to TRBJ2-1, with a weak D call TRBD2 (7 bases). This CDR3 is 15 amino acids long. Trimming cost V 0 bases and J 7 bases, with 13 bases left between them. Germline CDR1 and CDR2: SGHAT and FQNNGV. The CDR3 is CASSLDGGAGNEQFF. The CDR3 region has the DNA TGTGCCAGCAGCTTAGATGGGGGGGCGGGGAATGAGCAGTTCTTC.

The chain has TRBV10-1 and TRBJ2-1; D is undetermined. The CDR3 contains 13 residues. Germline CDR1 is WNHNN and CDR2 is SYGVQD (reference sequence). V was cut by 0 bases and J by 7 bases, with 7 bases left in between. CDR3 sequence: CASSESGWNEQFF. CDR3 coding DNA: TGCGCCAGCAGTGAGTCCGGGTGGAATGAGCAGTTCTTC.

A few counts support this clone. V and J are TRBV11-2 and TRBJ1-1; 7 bases map to TRBD1. Germline assignment: CDR1 SGHAT and CDR2 FQNNGV. This CDR3 is 14 amino acids long. The V gene end was trimmed by 3 bases and the J gene end by 3 bases; junction bases not matched to a gene: 4. CDR3: CASSFRGRDTEAFF. In DNA form, the CDR3 reads TGTGCCAGCAGCTTTAGGGGGCGCGACACTGAAGCTTTCTTT.

This clone was counted between two and nine times. V usage is TRBV18 and J usage is TRBJ2-2; D is undetermined. This CDR3 spans 12 amino acids. Deletions cut 3 bases from V and 6 bases from J, with 5 bases between. Germline assignment: CDR1 KGHSH and CDR2 LQKENI. CDR3 in DNA: TGTGCCAGCTCACCTCCGTCCGGGGAGCTGTTTTTT. This codes for CASSPPSGELFF.

As for this clone: Because it lacks the conserved phenylalanine or tryptophan at the end, this CDR3 is likely a read error. The rearrangement uses TRBV15 and TRBJ2-3, with TRBD1 matching 9 bases. V lost 3 bases to trimming and J lost 6 bases; unmatched junction nucleotides: 13. The CDR3 is made up of 17 amino acids. Germline CDR1 reads LNHNV; CDR2 reads YYDKDF (reference sequence). In nucleotides, the CDR3 is TGTGCCACCAGCAGGCAACGAACAGGGGGCGGAGGTGATACGCAGTATCTT. This codes for CATSRQRTGGGGDTQYL.

The count of this clone is one. The J gene is TRBJ1-1, the V gene TRBV5-1, with 7 bases matching TRBD1. Trimming at V came to 2 bases and at J to 0 bases, leaving 4 bases not matched to a gene. CDR3 length equals 15 residues. Looked up from germline, CDR1 is SGHRS and CDR2 is YFSETQ. In DNA, the CDR3 is TGCGCCAGCAGCTTAGAACAGGGGATGAACACTGAAGCTTTCTTT. Its protein is CASSLEQGMNTEAFF.

This chain connects TRBV27 to TRBJ2-7; 7 nucleotides match TRBD1. The CDR3 sequence is 15 residues long. Germline V gene lookup returns CDR1 MNHEY and CDR2 SMNVEV (reference sequence). The trim removed 5 bases at V and 0 bases at J, leaving 7 bases unmatched. CDR3: CASSPDRVNSYEQYF. The CDR3 DNA follows: TGTGCCAGCAGTCCCGACAGGGTGAACTCCTACGAGCAGTACTTC.

This chain uses TRBV7-2 with TRBJ2-5; 8 positions match TRBD2. The CDR3 contains 15 residues. CDR1 and CDR2 from the germline V gene are SGHTA and FQGNSA. V gave up 5 bases and J gave up 4 bases; unmatched junction bases: 9. CDR3 residues: CASSPRGGRGETQYF. CDR3 DNA: TGTGCCAGCAGCCCACGGGGGGGGCGGGGAGAGACCCAGTACTTC.

As regards this clone: Distinct nucleotide sequences in the sample also encode this CDR3. The chain links TRBV10-3 to TRBJ1-5, with TRBD1 as a possible D gene (5 bases). Trimming stripped 7 bases from V and 8 bases from J, with 18 bases between. The CDR3 has 14 residues. Germline-derived CDR1 and CDR2 are ENHRY and SYGVKD. CDR3 region: CAITQGGWGEPQHF. In nucleotides, the CDR3 is TGTGCCATCACCCAGGGAGGGTGGGGGGAGCCCCAGCATTTT.

The chain has TRBV19 and TRBJ2-7; 7 bases are shared with TRBD1. CDR3 length: 15 residues. Germline CDR1 is LNHDA and CDR2 is SQIVND (reference sequence). Trimming at V came to 3 bases and at J to 3 bases, leaving 8 bases not matched to a gene. CDR3 loop: CASSITGVGFYEQYF. Here the CDR3 DNA reads TGTGCCAGTAGTATCACAGGGGTTGGTTTCTACGAGCAGTACTTC. Full variable domain (rest looked up from reference TRBV19 and TRBJ2-7): DGGITQSPKYLFRKEGQNVTLSCEQNLNHDAMYWYRQDPGQGLRLIYYSQIVNDFQKGDIAEGYSVSREKKESFPLTVTSAQKNPTAFYLCASSITGVGFYEQYFGPGTRLTVT.

CDR3 amino acids: CSVEPRNTEAFF. In nucleotides, the CDR3 is TGCAGCGTTGAACCCAGGAACACTGAAGCTTTCTTT. This rearrangement joins TRBV29-1 to TRBJ1-1; D not certain. Germline V lookup: CDR1 SQVTM, CDR2 ANQGSEA. Trimming took off 2 bases at V and 1 base at J, with 5 bases between the two ends. CDR3 length: 12 residues. The full variable domain, rest sourced from reference TRBV29-1 and TRBJ1-1, is SAVISQKPSRDICQRGTSLTIQCQVDSQVTMMFWYRQQPGQSLTLIATANQGSEATYESGFVIDKFPISRPNLTFSTLTVSNMSPEDSSIYLCSVEPRNTEAFFGQGTRLTVV.